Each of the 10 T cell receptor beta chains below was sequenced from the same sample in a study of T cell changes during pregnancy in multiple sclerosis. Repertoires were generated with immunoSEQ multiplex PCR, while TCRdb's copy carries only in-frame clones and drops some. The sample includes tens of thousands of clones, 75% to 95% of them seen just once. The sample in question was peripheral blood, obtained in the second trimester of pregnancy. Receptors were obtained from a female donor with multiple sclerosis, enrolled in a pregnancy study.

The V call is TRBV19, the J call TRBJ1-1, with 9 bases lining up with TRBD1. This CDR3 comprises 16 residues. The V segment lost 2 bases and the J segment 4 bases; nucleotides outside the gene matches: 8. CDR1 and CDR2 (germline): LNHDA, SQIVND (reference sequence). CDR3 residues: CASSILPGQGITEAFF. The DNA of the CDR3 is TGTGCCAGTAGTATACTCCCGGGACAGGGAATCACTGAAGCTTTCTTT.

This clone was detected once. The CDR3 loop is CASSLSVVYGYTF. DNA of the CDR3: TGTGCCAGCAGCCTTAGTGTCGTCTATGGCTACACCTTC. The chain is built from TRBV5-6 and TRBJ1-2; D unclear. This CDR3 spans 13 amino acids. CDR1 SGHDT and CDR2 YYEEEE come from the germline V gene. V lost 4 bases and J lost 4, with 11 bases in between.

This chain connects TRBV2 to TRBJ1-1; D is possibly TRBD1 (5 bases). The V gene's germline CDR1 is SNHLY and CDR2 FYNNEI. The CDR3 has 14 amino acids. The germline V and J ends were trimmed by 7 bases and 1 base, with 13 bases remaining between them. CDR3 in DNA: TGTGCCAGCACCCGAGGGACTGGGAACACTGAAGCTTTCTTT. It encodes CASTRGTGNTEAFF.

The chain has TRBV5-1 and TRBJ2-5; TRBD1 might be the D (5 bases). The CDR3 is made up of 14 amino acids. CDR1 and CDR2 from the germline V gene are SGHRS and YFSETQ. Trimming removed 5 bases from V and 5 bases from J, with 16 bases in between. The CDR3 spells CASSPGSRQETQYF. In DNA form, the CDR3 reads TGCGCCAGCAGTCCCGGGTCGCGACAGGAGACCCAGTACTTC.

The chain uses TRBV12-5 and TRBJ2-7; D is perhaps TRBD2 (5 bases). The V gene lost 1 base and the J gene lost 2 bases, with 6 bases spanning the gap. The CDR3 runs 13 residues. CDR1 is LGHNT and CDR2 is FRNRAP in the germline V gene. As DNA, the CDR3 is TGTGCTAGTGGTTTGGCCGGGACCTACGAGCAGTACTTC. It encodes CASGLAGTYEQYF.

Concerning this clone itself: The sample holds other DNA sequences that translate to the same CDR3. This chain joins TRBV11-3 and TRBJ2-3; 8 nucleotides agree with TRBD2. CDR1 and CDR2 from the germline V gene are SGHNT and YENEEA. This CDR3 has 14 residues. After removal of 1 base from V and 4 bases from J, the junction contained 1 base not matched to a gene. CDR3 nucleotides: TGTGCCAGCAGCTTAGGGACTAGCTCAGATACGCAGTATTTT. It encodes CASSLGTSSDTQYF.

The DNA of the CDR3 is TGTGCCAGCAGCCGTCGGACAGGGCCGTGGACACCCCTCCACTTT. The encoded protein is CASSRRTGPWTPLHF. The chain combines TRBV11-2 with TRBJ1-6; TRBD1 agrees at 8 bases. The CDR3 is 15 residues long. CDR1 and CDR2 (germline): SGHAT, FQNNGV. V shed 5 bases, J shed 11 bases, and the junction held 11 bases outside the gene matches.

CDR3 sequence: CASSYVRAGPNYEQYF. For the CDR3, the DNA is TGTGCCAGCAGTTACGTCCGAGCGGGGCCTAACTACGAGCAGTACTTC. The chain links TRBV6-5 to TRBJ2-7, with 7 bases matching TRBD2. J was trimmed by 3 bases and V by 2 bases; bases with no gene match: 10. Germline-derived CDR1 and CDR2 are MNHEY and SVGAGI. This CDR3 has 16 residues.

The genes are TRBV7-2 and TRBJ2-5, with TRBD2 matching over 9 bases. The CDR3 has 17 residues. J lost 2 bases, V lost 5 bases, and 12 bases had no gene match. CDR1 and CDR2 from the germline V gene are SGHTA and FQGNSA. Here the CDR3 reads CASSPASGGRGQETQYF. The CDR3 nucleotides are TGTGCCAGCAGCCCCGCCAGCGGGGGGAGGGGGCAAGAGACCCAGTACTTC.

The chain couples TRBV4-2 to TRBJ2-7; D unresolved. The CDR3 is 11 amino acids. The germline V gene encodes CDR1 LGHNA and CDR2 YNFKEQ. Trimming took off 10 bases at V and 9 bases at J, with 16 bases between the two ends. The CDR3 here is CATGPIFGQYF. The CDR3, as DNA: TGTGCCACTGGGCCCATTTTTGGGCAGTACTTC.